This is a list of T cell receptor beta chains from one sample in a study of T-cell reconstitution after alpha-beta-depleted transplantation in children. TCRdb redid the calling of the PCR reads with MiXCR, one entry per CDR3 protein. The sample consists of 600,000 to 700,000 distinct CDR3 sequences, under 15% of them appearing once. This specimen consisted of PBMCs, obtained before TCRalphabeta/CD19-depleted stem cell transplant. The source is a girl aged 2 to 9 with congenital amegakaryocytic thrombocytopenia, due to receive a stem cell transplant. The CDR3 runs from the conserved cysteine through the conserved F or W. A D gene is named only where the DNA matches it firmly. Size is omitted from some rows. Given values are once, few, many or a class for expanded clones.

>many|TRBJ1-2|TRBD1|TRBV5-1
CASSSGQALPPNYGYTF
TGCGCCAGCAGCTCCGGACAGGCCCTTCCTCCTAACTATGGCTACACCTTC
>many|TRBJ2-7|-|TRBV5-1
CASSLGYLSYEQYF
TGCGCCAGCAGCTTGGGTTACTTGTCCTACGAGCAGTACTTC
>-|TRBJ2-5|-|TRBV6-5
CASSNPKASQETQYF
TGTGCCAGCAGTAACCCCAAAGCCAGCCAAGAGACCCAGTACTTC
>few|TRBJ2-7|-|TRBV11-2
CASSTIQGGGPYEQYF
TGTGCCAGCAGCACCATACAGGGAGGGGGCCCCTACGAGCAGTACTTC
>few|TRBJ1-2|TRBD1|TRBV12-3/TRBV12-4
CASSSRTGGVGYTF
TGTGCCAGCAGTTCTCGGACAGGGGGGGTTGGCTACACCTTC
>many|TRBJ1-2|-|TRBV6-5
CASSSGYGYTF
TGTGCCAGCAGTTCTGGCTATGGCTACACCTTC
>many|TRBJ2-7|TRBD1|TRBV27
CASSLYPGQGDSEQYF
TGTGCCAGCAGTTTATATCCGGGACAGGGAGATTCCGAGCAGTACTTC
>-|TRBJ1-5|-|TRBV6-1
CASSESRKTQPQHF
TGTGCCAGCAGTGAATCGAGGAAAACTCAGCCCCAGCATTTT
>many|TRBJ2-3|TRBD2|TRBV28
CASSFIRGMASGSTTDTQYF
TGTGCCAGCAGTTTCATCCGGGGGATGGCTAGCGGGAGTACTACAGATACGCAGTATTTT
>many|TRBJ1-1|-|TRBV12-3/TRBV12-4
CASSPGPWEAFF
TGTGCCAGCAGTCCGGGCCCCTGGGAAGCTTTCTTT
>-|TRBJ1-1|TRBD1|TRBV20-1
CSANRQGGTEAFF
TGCAGTGCTAATAGACAGGGAGGCACTGAAGCTTTCTTT
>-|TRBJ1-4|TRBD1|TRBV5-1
CASSEGTGGPTSNEKLFF
TGCGCCAGCAGCGAGGGGACAGGGGGGCCTACCTCTAATGAAAAACTGTTTTTT
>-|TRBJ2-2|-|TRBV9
CASSVDRTDVLPTGELFF
TGTGCCAGCAGCGTAGACCGGACAGACGTACTCCCCACCGGGGAGCTGTTTTTT
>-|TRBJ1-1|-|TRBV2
CASSDSEVNTEAFF
TGTGCCAGCAGTGACAGTGAGGTTAACACTGAAGCTTTCTTT
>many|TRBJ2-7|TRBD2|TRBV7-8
CASSLESGRYEQYF
TGTGCCAGCAGCTTAGAAAGCGGGAGATACGAGCAGTACTTC
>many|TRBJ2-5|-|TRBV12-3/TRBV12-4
CASSPTPNRQETQYF
TGTGCCAGCAGCCCGACTCCTAACAGGCAAGAGACCCAGTACTTC
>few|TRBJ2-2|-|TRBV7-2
CASSLAFWRRGNTGELFF
TGTGCCAGCAGCTTAGCGTTCTGGAGGCGGGGGAACACCGGGGAGCTGTTTTTT
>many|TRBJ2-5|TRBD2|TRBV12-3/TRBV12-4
CASSELTSGTQETQYF
TGTGCCAGCAGTGAACTGACTAGCGGGACGCAAGAGACCCAGTACTTC
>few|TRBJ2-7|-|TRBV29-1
CSVVEGPGSYEQYF
TGCAGCGTTGTTGAGGGCCCGGGCTCCTACGAGCAGTACTTC
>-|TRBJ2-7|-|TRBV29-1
CSVAPTGYEQYF
TGCAGCGTTGCCCCGACAGGCTACGAGCAGTACTTC
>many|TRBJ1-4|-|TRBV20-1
CSARVSFHGALDEKLFF
TGCAGTGCTAGAGTCTCCTTTCACGGGGCCTTGGATGAAAAACTGTTTTTT
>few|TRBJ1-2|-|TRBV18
CASSPALYGYTF
TGTGCCAGCTCACCGGCGCTTTATGGCTACACCTTC
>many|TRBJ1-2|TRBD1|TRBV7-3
CASSPDRAGGYTF
TGTGCCAGCAGCCCTGACAGGGCTGGTGGCTACACCTTC
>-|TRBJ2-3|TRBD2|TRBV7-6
CASSLAPAGEGTDTQYF
TGTGCCAGCAGCTTAGCTCCAGCGGGAGAGGGCACAGATACGCAGTATTTT
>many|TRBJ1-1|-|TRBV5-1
CASSLAAAGLNTEAFF
TGCGCCAGCAGCTTGGCCGCGGCGGGCCTGAACACTGAAGCTTTCTTT
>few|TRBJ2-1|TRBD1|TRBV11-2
CASRQTGFNEQFF
TGTGCCAGCAGACAGACAGGGTTCAATGAGCAGTTCTTC
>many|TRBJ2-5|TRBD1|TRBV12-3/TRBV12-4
CASKSGTVETQYF
TGTGCCAGCAAATCGGGGACAGTAGAGACCCAGTACTTC
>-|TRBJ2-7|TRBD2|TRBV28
CASRKTREGLMHEQYF
TGTGCCAGCAGAAAAACACGGGAGGGCCTGATGCACGAGCAGTACTTC
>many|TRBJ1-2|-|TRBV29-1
CSVEENYGYTF
TGCAGCGTTGAGGAAAACTATGGCTACACCTTC
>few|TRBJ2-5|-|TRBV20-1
CSAGSWYGLDQETQYF
TGCAGTGCTGGATCTTGGTATGGGTTGGACCAAGAGACCCAGTACTTC
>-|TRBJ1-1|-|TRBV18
CASSRSLLGQNGNTEAFF
TGTGCCAGCTCACGAAGCCTCCTAGGACAGAATGGGAACACTGAAGCTTTCTTT
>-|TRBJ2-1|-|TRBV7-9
CASSLGQESNEQFF
TGTGCCAGCAGCTTAGGACAGGAATCCAATGAGCAGTTCTTC
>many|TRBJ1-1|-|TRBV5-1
CASSFSKTYGNTEAFF
TGCGCCAGCAGCTTTTCCAAGACATACGGGAACACTGAAGCTTTCTTT
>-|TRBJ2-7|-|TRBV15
CATSRERQGIRNEQYF
TGTGCCACCAGCAGAGAGAGGCAAGGTATTCGAAACGAGCAGTACTTC
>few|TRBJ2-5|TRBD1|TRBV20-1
CSASTQRTGLPETQYF
TGCAGTGCCAGCACCCAGCGGACAGGACTCCCAGAGACCCAGTACTTC
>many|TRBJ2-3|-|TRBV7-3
CASSLRQTTDTQYF
TGTGCCAGCAGCTTAAGACAGACCACAGATACGCAGTATTTT
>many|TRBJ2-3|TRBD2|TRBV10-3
CAISEPVAGGVTDTQYF
TGTGCCATCAGTGAGCCCGTAGCGGGAGGGGTAACAGATACGCAGTATTTT
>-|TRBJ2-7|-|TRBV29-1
CSVVGRLAYEQYF
TGCAGCGTTGTGGGGCGGCTAGCCTACGAGCAGTACTTC
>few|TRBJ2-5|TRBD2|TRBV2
CASYSISGEETQYF
TGTGCCAGCTACTCTATTAGCGGGGAAGAGACCCAGTACTTC
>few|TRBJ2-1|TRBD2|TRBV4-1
CASSLKGLAWNNEQFF
TGCGCCAGCAGCCTTAAGGGACTAGCATGGAACAATGAGCAGTTCTTC
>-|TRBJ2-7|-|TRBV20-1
CSARGLDEQYF
TGCAGTGCTAGAGGTCTGGACGAGCAGTACTTC
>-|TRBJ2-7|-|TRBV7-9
CASSWTGRSSYEQYF
TGTGCCAGCAGCTGGACCGGACGGTCTTCCTACGAGCAGTACTTC
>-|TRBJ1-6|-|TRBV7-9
CASSLEGGSPLHF
TGTGCCAGCAGCTTAGAGGGTGGCTCACCCCTCCACTTT
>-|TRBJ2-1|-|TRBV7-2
CASSFGSPTYNEQFF
TGTGCCAGCAGCTTCGGGAGCCCTACCTACAATGAGCAGTTCTTC
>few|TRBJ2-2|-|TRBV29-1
CSVPGFANTGELFF
TGCAGCGTTCCAGGGTTCGCGAACACCGGGGAGCTGTTTTTT
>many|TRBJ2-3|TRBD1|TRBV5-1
CASCPLEGQGGTDTQYF
TGCGCCAGCTGTCCGCTTGAGGGACAGGGGGGCACAGATACGCAGTATTTT
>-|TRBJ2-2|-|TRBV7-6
CASIRGYTGELFF
TGTGCCAGCATTCGCGGGTACACCGGGGAGCTGTTTTTT
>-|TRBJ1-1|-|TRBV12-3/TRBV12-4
CASQTRQAMSTEAFF
TGTGCCAGTCAGACCCGACAGGCGATGAGCACTGAAGCTTTCTTT
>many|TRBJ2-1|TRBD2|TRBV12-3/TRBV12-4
CASSSDPGGLWEQFF
TGTGCCAGCAGTTCTGACCCGGGGGGGCTGTGGGAGCAGTTCTTC
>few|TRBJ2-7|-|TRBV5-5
CASSPRDGEQYF
TGTGCCAGCAGCCCTAGAGACGGGGAGCAGTACTTC